These 26 T cell receptor beta chains were sequenced from one sample in a study of T cell clonotyping in hematopoietic cell transplantation. This table comes from immunoSEQ multiplex PCR, and its TCRdb copy is limited to in-frame clones, with some not included. In the table there are 30,000 to 45,000 clones, 88% of which are singletons. The sample taken for sequencing was peripheral blood mononuclear cells. The receptors come from a woman in her 40s in good health. Some clones in this sample may be carry-over from other donors' samples.

The chain has TRBV6-1 and TRBJ2-7, with D perhaps matching TRBD2 (6 bases). V dropped 8 bases and J dropped 7 bases, with 18 bases sitting between them. The CDR3 has 13 amino acids. The V gene's germline CDR1 is MNHNS and CDR2 SASEGT. CDR3 loop: CASGPEGRREQYF. CDR3 coding DNA: TGTGCCAGCGGTCCGGAGGGTAGAAGAGAGCAGTACTTC.

The CDR3 protein is CASSSEMTDTQYF. CDR3 bases: TGTGCCAGCAGCTCCGAGATGACAGATACGCAGTATTTT. V usage is TRBV14 and J usage is TRBJ2-3; the D is unclear. This CDR3 region has 13 residues. The V gene's germline CDR1 is SGHDN and CDR2 FVKESK. Trimming left V 5 bases short and J 3 bases short, with 9 bases between.

The chain joins TRBV7-9 to TRBJ1-1, with D possibly TRBD1 on 5 matching bases. Germline V gene data show CDR1 as SEHNR and CDR2 as FQNEAQ (reference sequence). The CDR3 runs to 13 residues. Between the trimmed V and J ends, which lost 5 bases and 5 bases, there was a span of 12 bases. As DNA, the CDR3 is TGTGCCAGCAGCCCTACAGAGGGGACTGAAGCTTTCTTT. Amino acids: CASSPTEGTEAFF.

V usage is TRBV29-1 and J usage is TRBJ2-5, with a weak D call TRBD1 (5 bases). Germline V gives CDR1 SQVTM, CDR2 ANQGSEA. V lost 5 bases, J lost 1 base, and 14 bases lay in between. This CDR3 region has 14 residues. The CDR3 bases are TGCAGCGTTACCCTGCAGGGATTCCAAGAGACCCAGTACTTC. It codes for CSVTLQGFQETQYF.

This chain joins TRBV27 and TRBJ1-1, with D possibly being TRBD1 (6 bases). CDR3 length: 12 amino acids. V was shortened by 8 bases and J by 4 bases, with 11 bases between the two germline ends. Germline CDR1 is MNHEY and CDR2 is SMNVEV (reference sequence). This chain's CDR3 is CASHKGGTEAFF. DNA for the CDR3: TGTGCCAGCCACAAAGGGGGCACTGAAGCTTTCTTT.

The chain is built from TRBV6-1 and TRBJ1-5; 9 nucleotides match TRBD1. J gave up 7 bases and V 8 bases, and 12 bases lay outside the gene matches. CDR3 length equals 15 residues. Germline CDR1 reads MNHNS; CDR2 reads SASEGT. Here the CDR3 reads CASGRDRELGQPQHF. CDR3 coding DNA: TGTGCCAGCGGCCGGGACAGGGAGTTAGGGCAGCCCCAGCATTTT.

The J gene is TRBJ1-4, the V gene TRBV30; D is ambiguous. The V gene's germline CDR1 is GTSNPN and CDR2 SVGIG (reference sequence). V was shortened by 5 bases and J by 7 bases, with 14 bases between the two germline ends. The CDR3 consists of 13 residues. The CDR3, as DNA: TGTGCCTGGGGGTGGGGTTTGAGTGAAAAACTGTTTTTT. It yields the protein CAWGWGLSEKLFF. The whole variable domain, filled in from reference TRBV30 and TRBJ1-4, reads SQTIHQWPATLVQPVGSPLSLECTVEGTSNPNLYWYRQAAGRGLQLLFYSVGIGQISSEVPQNLSASRPQDRQFILSSKKLLLSDSGFYLCAWGWGLSEKLFFGSGTQLSVL.

The chain employs TRBV4-2 and TRBJ1-1; D is unclear. V gave up 4 bases and J gave up 9 bases, with 15 bases separating them. This CDR3 has 13 amino acids. From germline, CDR1 is LGHNA and CDR2 YNFKEQ. CDR3 residues: CASSPKPGGKAFF. In DNA, the CDR3 is TGTGCCAGCAGCCCTAAGCCAGGAGGGAAAGCTTTCTTT.

The chain is built from TRBV7-3 and TRBJ1-3; D call uncertain. The CDR3 has 14 amino acids. Germline CDR1 and CDR2: SGHTA and FQGTGA. Trimming took off 5 bases at V and 2 bases at J, with 10 bases between the two ends. CDR3 sequence: CASSPTSTGNTIYF. In DNA, the CDR3 is TGTGCCAGCAGCCCAACAAGCACTGGAAACACCATATATTTT.

This rearrangement joins TRBV10-3 to TRBJ1-3; D is perhaps TRBD1 (5 bases). This CDR3 is built from 17 residues. Trimming left V 5 bases short and J 0 bases short, with 17 bases between. Germline V gene lookup returns CDR1 ENHRY and CDR2 SYGVKD. The CDR3 is CAISSAPAGDSGNTIYF. Written as DNA, the CDR3 is TGTGCCATCAGTAGCGCGCCGGCGGGGGACTCTGGAAACACCATATATTTT.

The chain has TRBV2 and TRBJ1-2, with 8 bases identical to TRBD1. Trimming took 6 bases from V and 8 from J; bases not matched to a gene: 11. The CDR3 spans 14 residues. Germline V gene data show CDR1 as SNHLY and CDR2 as FYNNEI. The CDR3 nucleotides are TGTGCCAGCAGAGACGACAGGGGAAGTGGGGGCTACACCTTC. Encoded protein: CASRDDRGSGGYTF.

V and J are TRBV19 and TRBJ2-1, with 16 bases that match TRBD2. Germline CDR1 reads LNHDA; CDR2 reads SQIVND (reference sequence). The CDR3 runs to 15 residues. Trimming at V came to 6 bases and at J to 5 bases, leaving 1 base not matched to a gene. Here the CDR3 DNA reads TGTGCCAGTAGGGGACTAGCGGGAGGGGACAATGAGCAGTTCTTC. As protein: CASRGLAGGDNEQFF.

The chain combines TRBV30 with TRBJ1-3, with 7 bases matching TRBD1. The CDR3 length is 18 residues. With V trimmed by 0 bases and J by 0 bases, 11 bases remained unmatched. Germline V gene lookup returns CDR1 GTSNPN and CDR2 SVGIG (reference sequence). The CDR3 spells CAWSVPGTAYYSGNTIYF. The CDR3 DNA reads as TGTGCCTGGAGTGTACCCGGGACAGCTTACTACTCTGGAAACACCATATATTTT.

The CDR3 nucleotides read TGTGCCAGCAGTCCTCATCCCACAGGCGGGTCCTACGAGCAGTACTTC. This encodes CASSPHPTGGSYEQYF. The V call is TRBV7-9, the J call TRBJ2-7, with D perhaps TRBD1 or TRBD2 (5 bases each). Germline V gene lookup returns CDR1 SEHNR and CDR2 FQNEAQ (reference sequence). CDR3 length: 16 amino acids. The ends were cut back, 6 bases at V and 1 base at J, with 19 bases in the middle.

The chain combines TRBV28 with TRBJ2-7; possible D gene TRBD2, 5 bases. V lost 6 bases and J lost 5, with 17 bases in between. The germline CDR1 and CDR2 sequences are MDHEN and SYDVKM. CDR3 length equals 14 residues. CDR3 residues: CASRSPRASNEQYF. DNA of the CDR3: TGTGCCAGCAGGTCCCCGAGGGCCTCGAACGAGCAGTACTTC.

Only one count was recorded for this clone. The V and J genes are TRBV28 and TRBJ1-2; 7 nucleotides line up with TRBD1. Germline loops: CDR1 MDHEN, CDR2 SYDVKM. This CDR3 has 13 residues. Trimming removed 3 bases from V and 3 bases from J; junction bases left unmatched: 1. The CDR3 is CASSFGQDYGYTF. The CDR3 DNA follows: TGTGCCAGCAGTTTTGGACAGGACTATGGCTACACCTTC.

The chain uses TRBV7-2 and TRBJ1-1, with 12 bases lining up with TRBD1. CDR1 is SGHTA and CDR2 is FQGNSA in the germline V gene. The CDR3 has 13 residues. The ends lost 7 bases at V and 11 bases at J; junction bases unmatched: 8. This CDR3 is CASKPGTGGKAFF. The CDR3, as DNA: TGTGCCAGCAAACCTGGGACAGGGGGCAAGGCTTTCTTT.

The chain is built from TRBV7-2 and TRBJ1-2; D may be TRBD1 (6 bases). Germline V gene lookup returns CDR1 SGHTA and CDR2 FQGNSA. The CDR3 spans 14 residues. Trimming left V 5 bases short and J 7 bases short, with 17 bases between. CDR3 nucleotides: TGTGCCAGCAGCCTGCTGGGGGCAGGGACTGGCTACACCTTC. Translating it yields CASSLLGAGTGYTF.

The chain recombines TRBV4-2 with TRBJ1-1; TRBD1 is a possible D gene (6 bases). Germline assignment: CDR1 LGHNA and CDR2 YNFKEQ. V gave up 1 base and J gave up 6 bases, with 9 bases separating them. The CDR3 extends over 13 amino acids. In nucleotides, the CDR3 is TGTGCCAGCAGCCAAGGGGGGGGCGCTGAAGCTTTCTTT. This translates into CASSQGGGAEAFF.

The J gene is TRBJ1-5, the V gene TRBV2; D is possibly TRBD1 (5 bases). The CDR3 length is 14 residues. CDR1 is SNHLY, CDR2 FYNNEI, per germline. Deletions cut 1 base from V and 5 bases from J, with 9 bases between. The DNA for the CDR3 is TGTGCCAGCAGTGAAGTTAGGGGAGATCAGCCCCAGCATTTT. Translated: CASSEVRGDQPQHF.

The chain is built from TRBV2 and TRBJ2-7; 10 nucleotides line up with TRBD1. This CDR3 region has 15 residues. V lost 7 bases and J lost 2; bases outside the gene matches: 8. Germline CDR1 SNHLY, CDR2 FYNNEI. CDR3 nucleotide sequence: TGTGCCAGCACCTACCGGGACAGGGGCGCCTACGAGCAGTACTTC. Amino acids: CASTYRDRGAYEQYF.

V gene TRBV5-1 combines with J gene TRBJ2-3; 7 nucleotides agree with TRBD1. CDR3 length: 14 residues. Trimming took 4 bases from V and 2 from J; bases not matched to a gene: 4. The germline CDR1 and CDR2 sequences are SGHRS and YFSETQ. In DNA, the CDR3 is TGCGCCAGCAGCGGACAGGTCTTCACAGATACGCAGTATTTT. Translating it yields CASSGQVFTDTQYF.

The V and J genes are TRBV7-9 and TRBJ2-5; D is perhaps TRBD1 (5 bases). CDR1 is SEHNR and CDR2 is FQNEAQ in the germline V gene (reference sequence). The germline V and J ends were trimmed by 4 bases and 4 bases, with 16 bases remaining between them. This CDR3 has 15 residues. The CDR3 DNA follows: TGTGCCAGCAGCTCAAAAGGGGTTCAGGGAGAGACCCAGTACTTC. Its translation: CASSSKGVQGETQYF.

This chain connects TRBV5-1 to TRBJ1-2; D is ambiguous. The CDR3 length is 12 residues. V lost 4 bases to trimming and J lost 6 bases, with 10 bases between them. Germline V gene lookup returns CDR1 SGHRS and CDR2 YFSETQ. The CDR3 sequence: CASSAGYHGYTF. Here the CDR3 DNA reads TGCGCCAGCAGCGCGGGGTACCATGGCTACACCTTC.

This rearrangement joins TRBV30 to TRBJ2-5; 9 bases agree with TRBD1. The V gene's germline CDR1 is GTSNPN and CDR2 SVGIG (reference sequence). There are 13 residues in the CDR3. The V and J ends lost 5 bases and 0 bases, in that order; junction bases with no gene match: 1. The DNA for the CDR3 is TGTGCCTGGGGGACAGGGAACCAAGAGACCCAGTACTTC. This encodes CAWGTGNQETQYF. Using reference TRBV30 and TRBJ2-5 for the parts outside the CDR3, the full variable domain is SQTIHQWPATLVQPVGSPLSLECTVEGTSNPNLYWYRQAAGRGLQLLFYSVGIGQISSEVPQNLSASRPQDRQFILSSKKLLLSDSGFYLCAWGTGNQETQYFGPGTRLLVL.

This clone was counted only a few times. The chain couples TRBV4-3 to TRBJ1-1, with D perhaps matching TRBD1 (5 bases). Germline V lookup: CDR1 LGHNA, CDR2 YSLEER. The V end lost 0 bases, the J end lost 10 bases, and 15 bases lay between the germline ends. The CDR3 contains 14 residues. The CDR3, as DNA: TGCGCCAGCAGCCAAGATCGCGGGGACGGTCGAGCTTTCTTT. Translation gives CASSQDRGDGRAFF.